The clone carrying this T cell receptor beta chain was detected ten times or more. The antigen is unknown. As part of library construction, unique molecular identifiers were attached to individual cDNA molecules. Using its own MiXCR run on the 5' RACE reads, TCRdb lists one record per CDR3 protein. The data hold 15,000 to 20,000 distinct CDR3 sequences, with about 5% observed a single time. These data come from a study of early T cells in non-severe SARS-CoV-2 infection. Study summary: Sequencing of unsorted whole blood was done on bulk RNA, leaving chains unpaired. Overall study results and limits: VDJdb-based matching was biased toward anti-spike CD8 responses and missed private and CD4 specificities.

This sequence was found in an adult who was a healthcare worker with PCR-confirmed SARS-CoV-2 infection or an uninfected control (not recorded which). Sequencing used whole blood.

CDR3 nucleotide sequence: TGCGCCAGCAGCCTGAGGGCGACTTTTGGATTTTATGAGCAGTTCTTC. Translated: CASSLRATFGFYEQFF. The V call is TRBV4-1, the J call TRBJ2-1, with D perhaps TRBD2 (5 bases). CDR1 and CDR2 (germline): MGHRA, YSYEKL. This CDR3 comprises 16 residues. The V gene lost 4 bases and the J gene lost 8 bases, with 21 bases spanning the gap.